The clone carrying this TCR beta chain was recorded only once. Its antigen is unknown. A multiplex PCR was run with 60 Vbeta primers and 13 Jbeta primers. Data came from immunoSEQ multiplex PCR; TCRdb stores just in-frame clones and leaves some out. The sample shows 150,000 or so clones, around four fifths of them seen only once. The data originate from a study of cytomegalovirus exposure and HLA in healthy donors. Overall study results and limits: The HLA-A and HLA-B alleles of most subjects were reportedly predicted accurately from TCR beta sequences.

Per the germline V gene, CDR1 is SGHRS and CDR2 is YFSETQ. V was cut by 4 bases and J by 8 bases, with 19 bases left in between. The CDR3 is 15 residues long. Sequencing was done on a sample of PBMCs. The J gene is TRBJ2-1, the V gene TRBV5-1, with D perhaps TRBD2 (7 bases). The TCR sequence derives from a man between 18 and 35 years old in good health and CMV-seropositive. The CDR3 region is CASSLSGGAGDEQFF. In DNA, the CDR3 is TGCGCCAGCAGCCTAAGTGGGGGGGCCGGGGATGAGCAGTTCTTC. The whole variable domain, filled in from reference TRBV5-1 and TRBJ2-1, reads KAGVTQTPRYLIKTRGQQVTLSCSPISGHRSVSWYQQTPGQGLQFLFEYFSETQRNKGNFPGRFSGRQFSNSRSEMNVSTLELGDSALYLCASSLSGGAGDEQFFGPGTRLTVL.